Listed below are T cell receptor beta chains from one sample, sequenced in a study of blood T cell repertoires in COVID-19. Generated by immunoSEQ multiplex PCR, the TCRdb table keeps only in-frame clones and is missing some. The sample includes 200,000 to 250,000 clones, almost 85% seen only once; the top ten take under 2.5%. The sequenced sample consisted of peripheral blood. The receptors stem from an older woman with COVID-19, enrolled during active disease. The CDR3 runs from the conserved cysteine through the conserved F or W. D genes are given only for firm matches. Clone size appears in some rows only: once, few, many, or a class for an expanded clone.

v_gene	abundance	d_gene	j_gene	len	CDR3aa	CDR3nt
TRBV19	-	TRBD2	TRBJ2-1	18	CASSILTSGPRSYNEQFF	TGTGCCAGTAGTATCTTAACTAGCGGGCCCCGCTCCTACAATGAGCAGTTCTTC
TRBV10-3	-	-	TRBJ2-3	15	CAISERSGDTDTQYF	TGTGCCATCAGTGAGAGATCTGGAGACACAGATACGCAGTATTTT
TRBV18	few	TRBD1	TRBJ2-1	15	CASSPGTGVVREQFF	TGTGCCAGCTCACCCGGGACAGGGGTCGTGCGCGAGCAGTTCTTC
TRBV6-5	-	-	TRBJ1-6	13	CASHGQINSPLHF	TGTGCCAGCCACGGACAGATTAATTCACCCCTCCACTTT
TRBV5-4	once	TRBD1	TRBJ1-1	14	CASSWGQTNTEAFF	TGTGCCAGCAGCTGGGGACAGACTAACACTGAAGCTTTCTTT
TRBV11-3	-	-	TRBJ1-1	14	CASSLDGGNTEAFF	TGTGCCAGCAGCTTAGACGGCGGGAACACTGAAGCTTTCTTT
TRBV12-3/TRBV12-4	few	TRBD1	TRBJ2-7	13	CASSVDRGDEQYF	TGTGCCAGCAGTGTCGACAGGGGTGACGAGCAGTACTTC
TRBV6-5	-	TRBD1	TRBJ2-7	15	CASRYGQGATYEQYF	TGTGCCAGCAGATACGGACAGGGAGCGACCTACGAGCAGTACTTC
TRBV7-3	once	TRBD2	TRBJ2-2	16	CASSLNAGGNTGELFF	TGTGCCAGCAGCTTAAACGCGGGGGGTAACACCGGGGAGCTGTTTTTT
TRBV3-1/TRBV3-2	-	TRBD1	TRBJ1-4	14	CASSPRTGGEKLFF	TGTGCCAGCAGCCCTCGGACAGGGGGGGAAAAACTGTTTTTT
TRBV5-6	-	TRBD1	TRBJ2-2	15	CASSRGQVDTGELFF	TGTGCCAGCAGCCGAGGACAGGTTGACACCGGGGAGCTGTTTTTT
TRBV3-1/TRBV3-2	-	TRBD2	TRBJ2-1	20	CASSQEPLAGGTSSYNEQFF	TGTGCCAGCAGCCAAGAACCACTAGCGGGGGGCACAAGCTCCTACAATGAGCAGTTCTTC
TRBV30	-	-	TRBJ2-5	15	CAWSVIRGLQETQYF	TGTGCCTGGAGTGTAATTCGCGGATTACAAGAGACCCAGTACTTC
TRBV5-1	-	TRBD2	TRBJ2-5	15	CASSLVQAGGETQYF	TGCGCCAGCAGCTTGGTACAAGCGGGGGGCGAGACCCAGTACTTC
TRBV28	few	-	TRBJ1-1	13	CASSYQGTTEAFF	TGTGCCAGCAGTTACCAGGGTACCACTGAAGCTTTCTTT
TRBV24-1	-	TRBD1	TRBJ1-1	14	CATSRAGGGTEAFF	TGTGCCACCAGTCGAGCAGGGGGTGGCACTGAAGCTTTCTTT
TRBV19	-	-	TRBJ1-5	14	CASTFPTRGQPQHF	TGTGCCAGTACCTTTCCCACGCGGGGTCAGCCCCAGCATTTT